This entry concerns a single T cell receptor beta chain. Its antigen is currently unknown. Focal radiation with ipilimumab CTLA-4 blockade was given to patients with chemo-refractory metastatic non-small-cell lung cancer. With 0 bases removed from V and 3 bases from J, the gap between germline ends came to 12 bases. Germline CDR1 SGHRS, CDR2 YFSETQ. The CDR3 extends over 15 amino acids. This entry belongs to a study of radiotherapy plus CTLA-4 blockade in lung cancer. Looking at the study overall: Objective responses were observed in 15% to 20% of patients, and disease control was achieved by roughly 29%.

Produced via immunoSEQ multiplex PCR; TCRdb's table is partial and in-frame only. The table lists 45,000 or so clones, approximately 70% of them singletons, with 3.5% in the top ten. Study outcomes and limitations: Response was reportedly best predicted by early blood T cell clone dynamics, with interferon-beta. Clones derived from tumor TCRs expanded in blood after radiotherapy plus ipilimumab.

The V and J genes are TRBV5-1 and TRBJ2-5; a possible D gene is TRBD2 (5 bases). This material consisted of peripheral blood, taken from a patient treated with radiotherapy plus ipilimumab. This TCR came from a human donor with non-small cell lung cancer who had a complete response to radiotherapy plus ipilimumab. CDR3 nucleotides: TGCGCCAGCAGCTTGGCCCTGGACTGGGAAGAGACCCAGTACTTC. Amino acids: CASSLALDWEETQYF.